This entry is about one TCR beta chain. Antigen specificity is unknown. This specimen comes from a study of cytomegalovirus exposure and HLA in healthy donors. Study-wide background: There were 88 million or so unique TCRs (from HLA-typed donors) in an early data release. Study results and caveats: Analysis performed later showed TCR beta chains linked to HLA being more clonally expanded than equally common others. According to the study, about 180 TCR beta chains were cytomegalovirus-associated.

V lost 0 bases, J lost 6 bases, and 14 bases lay in between. In germline, CDR1 is SGHNT, CDR2 YYREEE (reference sequence). The CDR3 has 15 amino acids. 13 Jbeta primers and 60 Vbeta primers were used for the PCR. This table comes from immunoSEQ multiplex PCR, and its TCRdb copy is limited to in-frame clones, with some not included. The data show over 80,000 clones, with about 83% seen just once and 16% held by the top ten. The rearrangement joins TRBV5-4 to TRBJ2-3; TRBD1 is a possible D gene (7 bases). The sample consisted of PBMCs. The clonotype originates from a man between 60 and 70 years old in good health and CMV-seropositive. The CDR3 loop is CASSLGPRGVDTQYF. In nucleotides, the CDR3 is TGTGCCAGCAGCTTGGGCCCCAGGGGGGTCGATACGCAGTATTTT.